One sample yielded the 28 T cell receptor beta chains listed below, sequenced in a study of CD8+ T cells in alopecia areata. The treatment was: oral pan-JAK inhibitor, 5-10 mg twice daily. Reverse transcription of extracted RNA yielded cDNA, which provided the sequencing template. TCRdb's table, derived via immunoSEQ multiplex PCR, lists solely in-frame clones and lacks some. The data show some 170,000 clones, roughly 60% seen once. Sequencing was performed on CD4+ T cells sorted from blood, taken between weeks 55 and 65, from a patient treated with tofacitinib. All receptors come from a human donor with alopecia areata.

The chain joins TRBV5-6 to TRBJ1-5; no definite D call. The CDR3 is made up of 13 amino acids. Germline V lookup: CDR1 SGHDT, CDR2 YYEEEE. V was clipped by 0 bases and J by 4 bases, with 5 bases between them. The CDR3 DNA reads TGTGCCAGCAGCTTGGGACTGAATCAGCCCCAGCATTTT. This sequence encodes CASSLGLNQPQHF.

J is TRBJ2-7 and V is TRBV10-3; D is undetermined. V was trimmed by 3 bases and J by 4 bases, leaving 7 bases between them. Germline V gene lookup returns CDR1 ENHRY and CDR2 SYGVKD. The CDR3 is made up of 12 amino acids. The CDR3 sequence is CAISDLGYEQYF. DNA for the CDR3: TGTGCCATCAGTGATTTGGGATACGAGCAGTACTTC.

This sequence joins TRBV9 and TRBJ2-5; D is unclear. This CDR3 contains 11 residues. Trimming removed 3 bases from V and 7 bases from J, with 7 bases in between. Germline V gene lookup returns CDR1 SGDLS and CDR2 YYNGEE. The CDR3 loop is CASSAAGTQYF. CDR3 nucleotide sequence: TGTGCCAGCAGCGCCGCCGGGACCCAGTACTTC.

The chain joins TRBV29-1 to TRBJ2-1; 8 nucleotides match TRBD1. There are 14 residues in the CDR3. Germline V gives CDR1 SQVTM, CDR2 ANQGSEA. V lost 6 bases, J lost 4 bases, and 8 bases stayed unmatched. CDR3 residues: CSVDTGGSYNEQFF. For the CDR3, the DNA is TGCAGCGTGGACACAGGGGGGTCTTACAATGAGCAGTTCTTC.

The chain is built from TRBV28 and TRBJ2-5; D ambiguous. CDR1 and CDR2 (germline): MDHEN, SYDVKM. With 10 bases removed from V and 2 bases from J, the gap between germline ends came to 14 bases. This CDR3 is built from 13 residues. In nucleotides, the CDR3 is TGTGCCATTTCCGGATCAGCTCAAGAGACCCAGTACTTC. Protein product: CAISGSAQETQYF.

This clone has only a few counts. The chain combines TRBV7-9 with TRBJ1-1; possible D gene TRBD1, 5 bases. This CDR3 has 17 amino acids. Germline values: CDR1 SEHNR, CDR2 FQNEAQ (reference sequence). V shed 4 bases and J shed 7 bases, with 25 bases lying between them. The CDR3 bases are TGTGCCAGCAGCTCCGAGGGCCCCAACAGGCCTGGGGGTGAAGCTTTCTTT. Residues: CASSSEGPNRPGGEAFF.

The chain combines TRBV7-9 with TRBJ2-5, with D possibly TRBD1 on 6 matching bases. The V and J ends lost 5 bases and 5 bases respectively, with 12 bases between them. Germline lookup yields CDR1 SEHNR and CDR2 FQNEAQ (reference sequence). This CDR3 region has 13 residues. The CDR3 nucleotides read TGTGCCAGCAGCGCCCAGGGGCGGGAGACCCAGTACTTC. Protein sequence: CASSAQGRETQYF. Full variable domain (outside the CDR3, taken from reference TRBV7-9 and TRBJ2-5): DTGVSQNPRHKITKRGQNVTFRCDPISEHNRLYWYRQTLGQGPEFLTYFQNEAQLEKSRLLSDRFSAERPKGSFSTLEIQRTEQGDSAMYLCASSAQGRETQYFGPGTRLLVL.

Written as DNA, the CDR3 is TGTGCCATCAGTGAGTTGAAAGACAGGGGGACCTATGGCTACACCTTC. Its translation: CAISELKDRGTYGYTF. The J gene is TRBJ1-2, the V gene TRBV10-3; 9 nucleotides line up with TRBD1. CDR1 is ENHRY, CDR2 SYGVKD, per germline. Losses at the gene ends were 1 base for V and 4 bases for J; bases not matched to a gene: 7. The CDR3 loop spans 16 amino acids.

This clone showed up just a few times. The chain uses TRBV5-6 and TRBJ2-5, with TRBD2 identical over 12 bases. V trimming: 4 bases; J trimming: 5 bases; junction bases outside the gene matches: 9. Germline V CDR1 and CDR2: SGHDT, YYEEEE. The CDR3 runs 16 residues. The CDR3 DNA reads as TGTGCCAGCAGCCAGCTGCTAGCGGGGGGGCAGGAGACCCAGTACTTC. It translates to CASSQLLAGGQETQYF. Full variable domain (remainder filled in from reference TRBV5-6 and TRBJ2-5): DAGVTQSPTHLIKTRGQQVTLRCSPKSGHDTVSWYQQALGQGPQFIFQYYEEEERQRGNFPDRFSGHQFPNYSSELNVNALLLGDSALYLCASSQLLAGGQETQYFGPGTRLLVL.

The V gene is TRBV30, the J gene TRBJ1-2; 7 bases align to TRBD1. This CDR3 is 14 amino acids long. With V trimmed by 2 bases and J by 0 bases, 3 bases remained unmatched. The V gene's germline CDR1 is GTSNPN and CDR2 SVGIG (reference sequence). CDR3 DNA sequence: TGTGCCTGGAGTACAGGGGTTACTAACTATGGCTACACCTTC. It translates to CAWSTGVTNYGYTF.

This rearrangement joins TRBV30 to TRBJ2-3, with D unresolved. The CDR3 extends over 13 amino acids. Germline lookup yields CDR1 GTSNPN and CDR2 SVGIG (reference sequence). The V end lost 8 bases, the J end lost 4 bases, and 16 bases lay between the germline ends. The CDR3 protein is CAGSGSAADTQYF. DNA of the CDR3: TGTGCCGGGTCCGGGTCGGCGGCAGATACGCAGTATTTT.

This clone came up a few times. This chain joins TRBV7-2 and TRBJ1-2; D possibly corresponds to TRBD1 (6 bases). This CDR3 region has 15 residues. The germline V gene has CDR1 SGHTA and CDR2 FQGNSA. V was pared by 1 base and J by 8 bases, with 17 bases between. The CDR3 bases are TGTGCCAGCAGCTTAGACCCTTCAGGGGCAAAGGGCTACACCTTC. Encoded protein: CASSLDPSGAKGYTF.

The V and J genes are TRBV5-1 and TRBJ1-1; weak D call: TRBD1 (5 bases). Germline CDR1 is SGHRS and CDR2 is YFSETQ. The length of the CDR3 is 14 residues. V shed 4 bases and J shed 0 bases, with 10 bases lying between them. In nucleotides, the CDR3 is TGCGCCAGCAGCGGAGGGACCTTGAACACTGAAGCTTTCTTT. It yields the protein CASSGGTLNTEAFF.

The gene calls are TRBV11-2 and TRBJ1-1, with D hard to call. The CDR3 spans 15 residues. Per germline, CDR1 SGHAT and CDR2 FQNNGV. V dropped 5 bases and J dropped 4 bases, with 17 bases sitting between them. The CDR3 protein is CASSPQAPEGTEAFF. In DNA form, the CDR3 reads TGTGCCAGCAGCCCCCAGGCACCGGAGGGCACTGAAGCTTTCTTT.

The rearrangement uses TRBV27 and TRBJ1-5; no firm D call. The CDR3 consists of 13 residues. Trimming took off 7 bases at V and 2 bases at J, with 9 bases between the two ends. Germline V CDR1 and CDR2: MNHEY, SMNVEV (reference sequence). The CDR3 protein is CASKKMGNQPQHF. In DNA, the CDR3 is TGTGCCAGCAAAAAGATGGGCAATCAGCCCCAGCATTTT.

The chain carries TRBV13 and TRBJ2-7; TRBD1 agrees at 9 bases. V shed 5 bases, J shed 3 bases, and the junction held 5 bases outside the gene matches. Looked up from germline, CDR1 is PRHDT and CDR2 is FYEKMQ (reference sequence). The CDR3 extends over 14 amino acids. CDR3 nucleotides: TGTGCCAGCAGCCCGGACAGGGGAAGCTACGAGCAGTACTTC. Translation gives CASSPDRGSYEQYF.

This clone has just a few counts. The chain uses TRBV2 and TRBJ2-5, with D perhaps matching TRBD1 or TRBD2 (5 bases each). The CDR3 length is 14 residues. Trimming removed 6 bases from V and 5 bases from J, with 16 bases in between. Germline CDR1 SNHLY, CDR2 FYNNEI. The CDR3 here is CASSKNGGRETQYF. Here the CDR3 DNA reads TGTGCCAGCAGCAAAAATGGGGGACGGGAGACCCAGTACTTC.

V and J are TRBV29-1 and TRBJ2-7, with D unclear. V shed 4 bases and J shed 0 bases, with 10 bases lying between them. This CDR3 has 13 residues. Per germline, CDR1 SQVTM and CDR2 ANQGSEA. The CDR3 nucleotides are TGCAGCGTTGTAGGTGTGAGCTCCTACGAGCAGTACTTC. Protein sequence: CSVVGVSSYEQYF.

The chain uses TRBV7-9 and TRBJ1-2, with 8 bases that match TRBD1. Looked up from germline, CDR1 is SEHNR and CDR2 is FQNEAQ (reference sequence). The CDR3 sequence is 13 residues long. Losses at the gene ends were 5 bases for V and 8 bases for J; bases not matched to a gene: 7. CDR3 region: CASSADRGQGYTF. The CDR3 DNA sequence: TGTGCCAGCAGCGCCGACAGGGGTCAGGGCTACACCTTC.

The chain uses TRBV23-1 and TRBJ2-2, with TRBD2 matching 11 bases. TRBV23-1 carries the ORF label, with uncertain function. V gave up 2 bases and J gave up 0 bases; unmatched junction bases: 11. The CDR3 spans 20 residues. CDR3 sequence (DNA): TGCGCCAGCAGTCAAGGGAGTGAGGAGACTAGCGGGGCGAACACCGGGGAGCTGTTTTTT. Residues: CASSQGSEETSGANTGELFF.

This rearrangement joins TRBV29-1 to TRBJ2-2, with unresolved D. The CDR3 loop spans 14 amino acids. Trimming stripped 6 bases from V and 1 base from J, with 12 bases between. The germline V gene has CDR1 SQVTM and CDR2 ANQGSEA. CDR3 protein: CSVAALQNTGELFF. The CDR3 DNA sequence: TGCAGCGTAGCAGCACTACAGAACACCGGGGAGCTGTTTTTT.

The chain employs TRBV30 and TRBJ2-6; the D gene is possibly TRBD2 (6 bases). V gave up 5 bases and J gave up 0 bases, with 14 bases separating them. CDR3 length equals 16 residues. Germline CDR1 GTSNPN, CDR2 SVGIG (reference sequence). This CDR3 is CAWSRGIDSGANVLTF. CDR3 in DNA: TGTGCCTGGTCCCGGGGGATTGACTCTGGGGCCAACGTCCTGACTTTC.

The J gene is TRBJ1-5, the V gene TRBV30; D gene uncertain. The V gene lost 2 bases and the J gene lost 4 bases, with 9 bases spanning the gap. From germline, CDR1 is GTSNPN and CDR2 SVGIG (reference sequence). The CDR3 is made up of 13 amino acids. The CDR3 spells CAWSPFMNQPQHF. CDR3 sequence (DNA): TGTGCCTGGAGTCCATTCATGAATCAGCCCCAGCATTTT.

This chain connects TRBV30 to TRBJ1-1, with D hard to call. CDR1 is GTSNPN, CDR2 SVGIG, per germline (reference sequence). The ends were cut back, 7 bases at V and 5 bases at J, with 17 bases in the middle. CDR3 length equals 13 residues. CDR3: CALGRARGTEAFF. The CDR3 DNA follows: TGTGCCTTGGGTCGGGCGCGTGGGACTGAAGCTTTCTTT.

V and J are TRBV25-1 and TRBJ2-7, with D uncertain. This CDR3 has 10 amino acids. V was cut by 3 bases and J by 4 bases, with 1 base left in between. The V gene's germline CDR1 is MGHDK and CDR2 SYGVNS. The CDR3 region is CASSDYEQYF. The CDR3 nucleotides are TGTGCCAGCAGTGATTACGAGCAGTACTTC.

The chain recombines TRBV30 with TRBJ2-7; possibly TRBD1 for D (6 bases). Germline V gene data show CDR1 as GTSNPN and CDR2 as SVGIG (reference sequence). The CDR3 extends over 12 amino acids. V was clipped by 1 base and J by 6 bases, with 10 bases between them. The DNA of the CDR3 is TGTGCCTGGAGTGAGGGGGAGCGCGAGCAGTACTTC. Protein sequence: CAWSEGEREQYF.

The rearrangement uses TRBV19 and TRBJ2-7; 7 bases agree with TRBD1. In germline, CDR1 is LNHDA, CDR2 SQIVND (reference sequence). V lost 10 bases and J lost 3; bases outside the gene matches: 9. The CDR3 extends over 13 amino acids. The CDR3 is CATSDRQLYEQYF. The CDR3 DNA reads TGTGCCACGTCGGACAGGCAACTCTACGAGCAGTACTTC. The variable domain in full, completed from reference TRBV19 and TRBJ2-7, reads DGGITQSPKYLFRKEGQNVTLSCEQNLNHDAMYWYRQDPGQGLRLIYYSQIVNDFQKGDIAEGYSVSREKKESFPLTVTSAQKNPTAFYLCATSDRQLYEQYFGPGTRLTVT.

This clone has just a few counts. This may arise from a read error, as a much more abundant clone is one base away. The chain carries TRBV9 and TRBJ2-1; 9 nucleotides align to TRBD1. CDR1 is SGDLS, CDR2 YYNGEE, per germline. The CDR3 runs to 17 residues. After removal of 0 bases from V and 10 bases from J, the junction contained 14 bases not matched to a gene. The CDR3 coding sequence is TGTGCCAGCAGCGTAGGAGATAGGACAGGGGCAATCTACGAGCAGTTCTTC. It specifies CASSVGDRTGAIYEQFF.